Following are 21 T cell receptor beta chains from one sample sequenced in a study of T cells after yellow fever vaccination (dated 2019 in TCRdb). The receptor library was made with 5' RACE. TCRdb shows the sequencer as Illumina NovaSeq 6000. Through fastp at Q25 and MiXCR, TCRdb rebuilt clones from the public reads, retaining in-frame beta chains. Here each entry gathers all rows of one CDR3 protein and keeps the most common genes and DNA. The sample table holds a few hundred thousand distinct CDR3 sequences, of which roughly 5.2% were seen once. The ten biggest clones cover less than 3.5% of the sample. Explained via the paper, the treatment or condition label denotes: live attenuated yellow fever vaccine strain. The sequencing here drew on CD4+ T cells sorted from PBMCs, taken on the day of the yellow fever booster vaccination. The receptors come from a young man who received the YFV17D yellow fever vaccine.

This chain uses TRBV6-2 or TRBV6-3 with TRBJ2-3; D possibly corresponds to TRBD2 (6 bases). Per the germline V gene, CDR1 is MNHEY and CDR2 is SVGEGT. The CDR3 is 15 residues long. Trimming cost V 6 bases and J 2 bases, with 15 bases left between them. CDR3 sequence (DNA): TGTGCCAGCAGGACGGGACTGGTACACACAGATACGCAGTATTTT. The encoded protein is CASRTGLVHTDTQYF.

This clonotype was found a few times. The chain employs TRBV3-1 and TRBJ1-1; the D gene is possibly TRBD1 (6 bases). Deletions cut 1 base from V and 6 bases from J, with 12 bases between. Germline-derived CDR1 and CDR2 are LGHDT and YNNKEL (reference sequence). This CDR3 contains 14 residues. The chain's CDR3 is CASSQVSRGPEAFF. CDR3 DNA sequence: TGTGCCAGCAGCCAAGTGTCCAGGGGCCCTGAAGCTTTCTTT. The full variable domain, its missing parts supplied by reference TRBV3-1 and TRBJ1-1, is DTAVSQTPKYLVTQMGNDKSIKCEQNLGHDTMYWYKQDSKKFLKIMFSYNNKELIINETVPNRFSPKSPDKAHLNLHINSLELGDSAVYFCASSQVSRGPEAFFGQGTRLTVV.

The chain couples TRBV30 to TRBJ1-4; D is undetermined. Germline V gene lookup returns CDR1 GTSNPN and CDR2 SVGIG (reference sequence). Trimming removed 0 bases from V and 8 bases from J, with 13 bases in between. CDR3 length: 14 amino acids. CDR3 DNA: TGTGCCTGGAGTGTGGGCCTTCGGACGGAAAAACTGTTTTTT. The encoded protein is CAWSVGLRTEKLFF.

The chain uses TRBV30 and TRBJ1-1; D unresolved. The V end was cut by 3 bases, the J end by 6 bases, with 11 bases between. This CDR3 has 12 residues. Germline V lookup: CDR1 GTSNPN, CDR2 SVGIG (reference sequence). The CDR3 is CAWRRSTAEAFF. CDR3 DNA sequence: TGTGCCTGGAGGCGATCCACCGCTGAAGCTTTCTTT.

This clonotype was counted only a few times. The chain combines TRBV7-9 with TRBJ2-7; D ambiguous. Germline values: CDR1 SEHNR, CDR2 FQNEAQ (reference sequence). Deletions cut 3 bases from V and 0 bases from J, with 9 bases between. CDR3 length: 14 amino acids. The CDR3, as DNA: TGTGCCAGCAGCTTCGTGAAGGACTCCTACGAGCAGTACTTC. Protein product: CASSFVKDSYEQYF.

This clonotype was detected a few times. V and J are TRBV27 and TRBJ2-7; D perhaps matches TRBD2 (7 bases). Deletions cut 5 bases from V and 0 bases from J, with 17 bases between. Germline V CDR1 and CDR2: MNHEY, SMNVEV (reference sequence). The CDR3 has 16 amino acids. CDR3: CASSQPGGPGSYEQYV. CDR3 in DNA: TGTGCCAGCAGTCAACCCGGGGGGCCGGGCTCCTACGAGCAGTACGTC.

This clonotype has a count of ten or more. The J gene is TRBJ1-6, the V gene TRBV5-1, with D perhaps matching TRBD1 (6 bases). This CDR3 is 13 amino acids long. The germline CDR1 and CDR2 sequences are SGHRS and YFSETQ. The ends were cut back, 4 bases at V and 7 bases at J, with 9 bases in the middle. The CDR3 DNA reads as TGCGCCAGCAGCCTAACAGGGAATTCACCCCTCCACTTT. The encoded protein is CASSLTGNSPLHF.

The sample holds many counts of this clonotype. The chain carries TRBV11-2 and TRBJ1-5; 8 bases map to TRBD1. The CDR3 has 14 residues. Per the germline V gene, CDR1 is SGHAT and CDR2 is FQNNGV. Unmatched junction bases numbered 4, after V lost 6 bases and J lost 3 bases. Here the CDR3 reads CASSDRGANQPQHF. The CDR3, as DNA: TGTGCCAGCAGTGACAGGGGCGCCAATCAGCCCCAGCATTTT.

The chain joins TRBV7-2 to TRBJ1-4; D is perhaps TRBD1 (5 bases). The length of the CDR3 is 14 residues. The germline gives CDR1 SGHTA, CDR2 FQGNSA. The V gene lost 5 bases and the J gene lost 7 bases, with 14 bases spanning the gap. CDR3 DNA: TGTGCCAGCAGCGCTGGGGGACGTGGTGAAAAACTGTTTTTT. This codes for CASSAGGRGEKLFF. The variable domain in full, completed from reference TRBV7-2 and TRBJ1-4, reads GAGVSQSPSNKVTEKGKDVELRCDPISGHTALYWYRQSLGQGLEFLIYFQGNSAPDKSGLPSDRFSAERTGGSVSTLTIQRTQQEDSAVYLCASSAGGRGEKLFFGSGTQLSVL.

This clonotype was recorded many times. The chain has TRBV4-3 and TRBJ2-1; 8 bases match TRBD2. Germline CDR1 is LGHNA and CDR2 is YSLEER. This CDR3 has 15 amino acids. Germline trimming cut 1 base from V and 4 bases from J; bases unmatched to any gene: 3. In nucleotides, the CDR3 is TGCGCCAGCAGCCAAGTTTCTAGCGGGTACAATGAGCAGTTCTTC. Translated: CASSQVSSGYNEQFF.

The chain has TRBV6-2 or TRBV6-3 and TRBJ2-3, with 7 nucleotides matching TRBD1. Trimming took 5 bases from V and 2 from J; bases not matched to a gene: 13. CDR1 is MNHEY, CDR2 SVGEGT, per germline. This CDR3 has 17 amino acids. The CDR3 reads CASSQELTGTVTDTQYF. DNA of the CDR3: TGTGCCAGCAGTCAGGAACTGACCGGGACAGTCACAGATACGCAGTATTTT.

Many counts were recorded for this clonotype. The chain joins TRBV5-6 to TRBJ1-2; 8 bases are a match to TRBD1. The V gene's germline CDR1 is SGHDT and CDR2 YYEEEE. The CDR3 length is 13 residues. V shed 5 bases, J shed 8 bases, and the junction held 8 bases outside the gene matches. CDR3 loop: CASRPGQGWGYTF. CDR3 nucleotide sequence: TGTGCCAGCAGACCCGGACAGGGATGGGGCTACACCTTC.

This rearrangement joins TRBV6-2 or TRBV6-3 to TRBJ1-6; tentatively, D is TRBD1 (6 bases). Germline CDR1 and CDR2: MNHEY and SVGEGT. This CDR3 has 17 amino acids. Trimming pared 6 bases from V and 0 bases from J, leaving 15 bases between. The DNA for the CDR3 is TGTGCCAGCAGCCAGAGGGACACGAGCTCCTATAATTCACCCCTCCACTTT. The encoded protein is CASSQRDTSSYNSPLHF.

This clonotype has ten or more counts. The chain has TRBV10-3 and TRBJ1-3; D not certain. Germline V gene lookup returns CDR1 ENHRY and CDR2 SYGVKD. The ends were cut back, 2 bases at V and 2 bases at J, with 7 bases in the middle. The CDR3 sequence is 14 residues long. The CDR3 sequence is CAISELGPGNTIYF. The CDR3 bases are TGTGCCATCAGTGAGCTGGGTCCTGGAAACACCATATATTTT.

In its sample, this clonotype was seen a few times. This chain connects TRBV7-2 to TRBJ2-1; 9 bases are shared with TRBD2. V lost 5 bases to trimming and J lost 8 bases; unmatched junction nucleotides: 13. The CDR3 totals 16 residues. The germline V gene has CDR1 SGHTA and CDR2 FQGNSA. CDR3 sequence: CASSPLGAGGLHEQFF. DNA for the CDR3: TGTGCCAGCAGCCCCCTTGGGGCGGGGGGGCTTCATGAGCAGTTCTTC.

This clonotype was picked up many times. J is TRBJ1-5 and V is TRBV24-1, with D maybe TRBD1 (5 bases). Trimming removed 6 bases from V and 6 bases from J, with 11 bases in between. Germline CDR1 and CDR2: KGHDR and SFDVKD. The CDR3 length is 13 residues. The CDR3 loop is CATSPGAAQPQHF. The CDR3 coding sequence is TGTGCCACCAGTCCTGGGGCGGCTCAGCCCCAGCATTTT.

The chain carries TRBV2 and TRBJ2-1; TRBD2 agrees at 12 bases. CDR3 length: 17 residues. Germline V CDR1 and CDR2: SNHLY, FYNNEI. V was pared by 9 bases and J by 10 bases, with 19 bases of the junction left unmatched. The CDR3 region is CARSRLAGANIQREQFF. CDR3 coding DNA: TGTGCCAGGAGTCGACTAGCGGGAGCGAATATCCAGAGGGAGCAGTTCTTC. Full variable domain (remainder filled in from reference TRBV2 and TRBJ2-1): EPEVTQTPSHQVTQMGQEVILRCVPISNHLYFYWYRQILGQKVEFLVSFYNNEISEKSEIFDDQFSVERPDGSNFTLKIRSTKLEDSAMYFCARSRLAGANIQREQFFGPGTRLTVL.

The CDR3 coding sequence is TGCGCCAGCAGCCAGTTAGGGAACAGGGAAGAGACCCAGTACTTC. Its protein product is CASSQLGNREETQYF. The chain is built from TRBV4-3 and TRBJ2-5; a possible D gene is TRBD1 (6 bases). The CDR3 covers 15 residues. The V and J ends lost 3 bases and 3 bases respectively, with 14 bases between them. CDR1 is LGHNA, CDR2 YSLEER, per germline.

The table lists this clonotype with many counts. The genes are TRBV20-1 and TRBJ1-5; D unresolved. V lost 3 bases, J lost 3 bases, and 6 bases lay in between. CDR3 length equals 12 residues. Germline CDR1 is DFQATT and CDR2 is SNEGSKA (reference sequence). CDR3 sequence (DNA): TGCAGTGCTAGGAACCTCAATCAGCCCCAGCATTTT. This encodes CSARNLNQPQHF.

This clonotype came up a few times. The chain employs TRBV18 and TRBJ2-3; D possibly corresponds to TRBD1 (6 bases). Trimming stripped 2 bases from V and 4 bases from J, with 10 bases between. The CDR3 has 14 residues. Germline V gives CDR1 KGHSH, CDR2 LQKENI. CDR3 coding DNA: TGTGCCAGCTCACCAAACAGGGTCCCAGATACGCAGTATTTT. Encoded protein: CASSPNRVPDTQYF.

A few counts support this clonotype. The chain's CDR3 is CASSLGGPNTEAFF. The DNA of the CDR3 is TGTGCCAGCAGCTTGGGGGGCCCGAACACTGAAGCTTTCTTT. V and J are TRBV7-8 and TRBJ1-1, with D perhaps matching TRBD1 (6 bases). This CDR3 is built from 14 residues. Germline-derived CDR1 and CDR2 are SGHVS and FQNEAQ. Trimming removed 3 bases from V and 1 base from J, with 9 bases in between. Based on the CDR3 plus reference TRBV7-8 and TRBJ1-1, the full variable domain is GAGVSQSPRYKVAKRGQDVALRCDPISGHVSLFWYQQALGQGPEFLTYFQNEAQLDKSGLPSDRFFAERPEGSVSTLKIQRTQQEDSAVYLCASSLGGPNTEAFFGQGTRLTVV.